The T cell receptor (beta chain) described here comes from a study of blood T cells in healthy people across ages. Study-wide background: About one barcoded beta molecule per two T cells was captured by template switching.

General observations from the study: Aged donors had fewer naive CD4+ cells and lower diversity than long-lived donors.

From germline, CDR1 is MNHEY and CDR2 SMNVEV (reference sequence). Trimming pared 8 bases from V and 7 bases from J, leaving 15 bases between. This CDR3 has 12 amino acids. A remark on this clonotype: Its specificity is not known.

Primers used in a second PCR of about 6 to 11 cycles were a sample-barcoded 5' primer and a J-beta primer mix. TCRdb used MiXCR to reprocess the 5' RACE reads, holding one entry per CDR3 protein. The sample lists approximately 2,000,000 distinct CDR3 sequences, approximately 40% occurring once. The sequence derives from a human donor in good health. The chain couples TRBV27 to TRBJ2-7; perhaps TRBD2 as D (6 bases). Sequenced input: blood. CDR3 amino acids: CASGVGAGEQYF. The CDR3 nucleotides are TGTGCCAGCGGTGTAGGGGCGGGGGAGCAGTACTTC.